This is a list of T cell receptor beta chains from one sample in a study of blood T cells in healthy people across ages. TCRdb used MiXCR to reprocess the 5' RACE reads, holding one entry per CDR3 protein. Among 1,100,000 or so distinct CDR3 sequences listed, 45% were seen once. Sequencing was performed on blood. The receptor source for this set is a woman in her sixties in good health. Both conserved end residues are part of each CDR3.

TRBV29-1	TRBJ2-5	CSVAGGETQYF
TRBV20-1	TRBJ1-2	CSAKPSGGDRNNYGYTF
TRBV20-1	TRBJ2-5	CSAVGAGGLARQETQYF
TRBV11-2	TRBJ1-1	CASRTRPGRLSSEAFF
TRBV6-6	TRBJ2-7	CASTGQGPYEQYF
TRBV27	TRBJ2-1	CASSYGGITYNEQFF
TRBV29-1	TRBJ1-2	CSVEIQETNYGYTF
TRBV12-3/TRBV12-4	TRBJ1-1	CASSPITLGNTEAFF
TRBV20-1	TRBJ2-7	CSAYEASGHEQYF
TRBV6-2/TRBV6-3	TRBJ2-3	CASSYGGHDTQYF
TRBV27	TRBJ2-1	CASSFISGTYYNEQFF
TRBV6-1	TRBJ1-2	CASSTDRGSYGYTF
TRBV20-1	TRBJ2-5	CSASLTVQETQYF
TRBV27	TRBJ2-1	CASSSDRGSLPFF
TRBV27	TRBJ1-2	CASSLTTPLRTGADGYTF
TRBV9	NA	CASSNGPGLAGSGEQYF
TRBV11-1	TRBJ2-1	CASSPRLAVGNEQFF
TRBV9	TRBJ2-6	CASSGRQGASSGANVLTF
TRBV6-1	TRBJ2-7	CASSEPGPYEQYF
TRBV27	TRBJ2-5	CASSFLGLSLQETQYF
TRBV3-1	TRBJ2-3	CASSQAERLAGVGDTQYF
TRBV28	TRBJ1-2	CASSPFGGAYGYTF
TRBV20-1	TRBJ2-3	CSARLEGRTDTQYF
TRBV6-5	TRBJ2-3	CATSTGLASDTQYF
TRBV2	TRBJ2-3	CASSVTSGSGYF
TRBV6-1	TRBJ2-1	CASSGQPGQGNEQFF
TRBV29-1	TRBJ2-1	CSVVGPRDETSGDNEQFF
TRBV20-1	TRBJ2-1	CSAEEVDLAEYNEQFF
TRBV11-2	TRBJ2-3	CASSSRPAEDTQYF
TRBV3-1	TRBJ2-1	CASRNGLAETYNEQFF
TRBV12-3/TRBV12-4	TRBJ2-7	CASSSSAGGPSEQYF
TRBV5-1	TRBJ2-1	CASSAQGQGEQFF
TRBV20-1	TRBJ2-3	CSAFSGRRTDTQYF
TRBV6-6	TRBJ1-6	CASSYSDRFYNSPLHF
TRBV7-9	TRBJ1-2	CASSRTNYGYTF
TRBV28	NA	CASATRFEQYF
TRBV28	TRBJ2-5	CASGGRKETQYF
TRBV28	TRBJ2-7	CASSIPTGYPPEQYF
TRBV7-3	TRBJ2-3	CASSSYRGSTDTQYF
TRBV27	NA	CASSPGLAGAGEQYF
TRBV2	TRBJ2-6	CASKQTSGANVLTF
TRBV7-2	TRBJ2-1	CASSAQRGAYNEQFF
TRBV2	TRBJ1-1	CASRRTEAFF
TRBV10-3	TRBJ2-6	CAIRASRGSGANVLTF
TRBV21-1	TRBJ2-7	CASRYCWPRPGLADYEQYF
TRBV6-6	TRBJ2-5	CASSYPTSGKETQYF
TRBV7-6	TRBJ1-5	CASSFGTGGNQPQHF
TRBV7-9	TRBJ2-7	CASRNTWDRYYEQYF
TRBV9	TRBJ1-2	CASSVDLTGAAVSTMGGYTF
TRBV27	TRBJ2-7	CASSLWGGSYNEQYF